The entry below describes one TCR beta chain. This CDR3 is 15 amino acids long. The PCR used 60 Vbeta and 13 Jbeta primers. Libraries were prepared by immunoSEQ multiplex PCR; TCRdb keeps only in-frame clonotypes and omits some of them. There are more than 110,000 clones in the sample; roughly 80% occur only once, and just under 1% lies in the top ten. This sample was taken from a study of cytomegalovirus exposure and HLA in healthy donors. Sequencing was performed on PBMCs. The chain joins TRBV12-1 to TRBJ1-2; TRBD1, as called in the table, went unchecked against the DNA. TRBV12-1 is given as a pseudogene. This TCR came from a man younger than 35 in good health and CMV-seronegative. The CDR3, as DNA: TGTGCCAGCAGCTTTGAGGAAGTGACAACGTATGGCTACACCTTC. Protein sequence: CASSFEEVTTYGYTF.